The following is a T cell receptor beta chain sequence with its context. Participants' own reports of clinical history determined their cohort assignment. Either two negative PCRs, clearance, or symptom resolution qualified Cohort 3 donors as recovered. The data were obtained in a study of blood T cell repertoires in COVID-19. Trimming took 0 bases from V and 0 from J, leaving 8 bases between them. Germline CDR1 reads LGHNA; CDR2 reads YNFKEQ. The CDR3 is made up of 15 amino acids. As handled by the study authors: Nucleated cell counts were estimated from reference gene primer amplification. Some clones are missing from TCRdb's copy, which holds only in-frame ones; the method was immunoSEQ multiplex PCR. Clone size and the V and J calls come from that table; the DNA yielded D and trimming. The sample contains a few hundred thousand clones, 80% to 90% of which appear only once.

The source is a man under 40 who had recovered from COVID-19. Sequenced: PBMCs or T cells enriched from blood (not recorded which). V usage is TRBV4-2 and J usage is TRBJ1-1; TRBD1 might be the D (5 bases). CDR3 bases: TGTGCCAGCAGCCAAGACAGGGCCTTGAACACTGAAGCTTTCTTT. Translation: CASSQDRALNTEAFF.